This TCR beta chain is from a study of T cell changes during pregnancy in multiple sclerosis. This table comes from immunoSEQ multiplex PCR, and its TCRdb copy is limited to in-frame clones, with some not included. The sample yields 100,000 or so clones, 94% seen once. The sample was peripheral blood, taken after pregnancy. This TCR was recovered from a female donor in good health, enrolled as a control in a pregnancy study.

The CDR3 region has the DNA TGTGCCATCAGTGTCCGGGGTATCACAGATACGCAGTATTTT. Its protein product is CAISVRGITDTQYF. This rearrangement joins TRBV10-3 to TRBJ2-3; the D gene is possibly TRBD2 (5 bases). The ends were cut back, 4 bases at V and 2 bases at J, with 10 bases in the middle. Germline CDR1 ENHRY, CDR2 SYGVKD. The CDR3 is 14 residues long.